Listed below are T cell receptor beta chains from one sample, sequenced in a study of technical replicates of blood from several donors. Sequenced by immunoSEQ multiplex PCR; TCRdb stores in-frame clones only, minus some. The sample consists of over 75,000 clones, almost 96% of them appearing once. The sample consisted of T cells isolated from PBMCs. The origin of the receptors is a human donor in good health. The conserved cysteine and the conserved F or W are not part of the CDR3 here.

TRBV7-9	TRBJ1-2	ASSFPLQGYGYT
TRBV11-3	TRBJ2-4	ASSPTGMENIQY
TRBV6-5	TRBJ1-1	ASSYTGGHTEAF
TRBV6-5	TRBJ1-5	ASSYSQGDQPQH
TRBV4-1	TRBJ1-4	ASSQDGQSKKLF
TRBV9	TRBJ2-5	ASSVAPGLRETQY
TRBV5-1	TRBJ2-1	ASSLALAGKYNEQF
TRBV11-3	TRBJ2-7	ASSLFLANEQY
TRBV6-1	TRBJ1-2	ASSEGTGLYGYT
TRBV4-2	TRBJ2-2	ASSPRRDSYTGELF
TRBV28	TRBJ2-7	ASRGPGQGFYEQY
TRBV14	TRBJ1-4	ASSQDWTDEKLF
TRBV30	TRBJ1-2	AWGASGDYGYT
TRBV5-1	TRBJ1-1	ASSLMGQGAGKGNTEAF
TRBV5-6	TRBJ2-5	ASSLAGGRKTQY
TRBV6-1	TRBJ1-2	ASLPRRGADYGYT
TRBV4-1	TRBJ2-1	ASSQRNEQF
TRBV7-8	TRBJ2-5	ASSLSGSGSQY